A single sample is the source of the 14 T cell receptor beta chains below, sequenced in a study of T cells in Graves' hyperthyroidism and ophthalmopathy (dated by TCRdb to the late 2010s). Library method: multiplex PCR. Reads for this sample came from an Illumina HiSeq 2000. TCR beta CDR3 regions were amplified from RNA transcripts. The TCR CDR3 was subjected to a first round of RT-PCR using the HTBI primer set and the Qiagen OneStep RT-PCR kit. Clones were called with MiXCR by TCRdb after fastp trimmed the public reads at Q25, and only in-frame beta chains were retained. Duplicate CDR3 protein sequences are folded into a single record with the most common DNA and genes. The sample profile shows about 500,000 distinct CDR3 sequences; roughly 17% of them were found once. Clones ranked in the top ten supply around 17% of the sample. Source material: blood. The source is a woman aged 18 to 35 with Graves' ophthalmopathy.

The V and J genes are TRBV5-4 and TRBJ1-1; TRBD1 aligns across 8 bases. CDR3 length equals 14 residues. Germline V lookup: CDR1 SGHNT, CDR2 YYREEE (reference sequence). J gave up 0 bases and V 5 bases, and 3 bases lay outside the gene matches. The CDR3 DNA reads TGTGCCAGCAGGCCAGGGGGCATGAACACTGAAGCTTTCTTT. Residues: CASRPGGMNTEAFF.

This clonotype was recorded many times. The V call is TRBV7-9, the J call TRBJ2-1; D not resolved. V was cut by 5 bases and J by 8 bases, with 10 bases left in between. Looked up from germline, CDR1 is SEHNR and CDR2 is FQNEAQ (reference sequence). The CDR3 is made up of 12 amino acids. This chain's CDR3 is CASSLLKDEQFF. CDR3 nucleotide sequence: TGTGCCAGCAGCCTGTTAAAGGATGAGCAGTTCTTC.

This clonotype appeared many times. The rearrangement joins TRBV5-1 to TRBJ1-2; no firm D call. V was trimmed by 4 bases and J by 2 bases, leaving 12 bases between them. The CDR3 runs 14 residues. Germline loops: CDR1 SGHRS, CDR2 YFSETQ. DNA of the CDR3: TGCGCCAGCAGCCCGACCAGCGGAAACTATGGCTACACCTTC. This translates into CASSPTSGNYGYTF.

The chain links TRBV27 to TRBJ2-6; tentatively, D is TRBD2 (6 bases). Looked up from germline, CDR1 is MNHEY and CDR2 is SMNVEV (reference sequence). CDR3 length: 14 amino acids. Trimming cost V 6 bases and J 4 bases, with 10 bases left between them. CDR3: CASSREAGANVLTF. CDR3 nucleotide sequence: TGTGCCAGCAGCAGGGAGGCCGGGGCCAACGTCCTGACTTTC.

About this clonotype: Lacking the conserved final phenylalanine or tryptophan, this CDR3 likely reflects a read error. V is TRBV20-1 and J is TRBJ1-2; D is possibly TRBD1 (5 bases). CDR1 is DFQATT and CDR2 is SNEGSKA in the germline V gene (reference sequence). CDR3 length: 12 residues. V lost 2 bases, J lost 4 bases, and 8 bases lay in between. The CDR3 is CSARQGPYGYTS. In DNA, the CDR3 is TGCAGTGCTAGACAGGGACCCTATGGCTACACCTCC.

This clonotype was counted many times. This chain links TRBV12-3 or TRBV12-4 with TRBJ2-3; maybe TRBD1 (8 bases). The V gene lost 6 bases and the J gene lost 7 bases, with 17 bases spanning the gap. This CDR3 has 14 amino acids. Here the CDR3 reads CASSLDREGNTQYF. As DNA, the CDR3 is TGTGCCAGCAGCTTGGACAGGGAGGGAAATACGCAGTATTTT.

The chain joins TRBV4-3 to TRBJ2-5; D ambiguous. The CDR3 has 15 residues. Germline V lookup: CDR1 LGHNA, CDR2 YSLEER. V gave up 0 bases and J gave up 2 bases, with 10 bases separating them. CDR3 bases: TGCGCCAGCAGCCAAGAACCGGACGGACAAGAGACCCAGTACTTC. Encoded protein: CASSQEPDGQETQYF.

This clonotype was found many times. The chain uses TRBV27 and TRBJ2-7; D is possibly TRBD1 or TRBD2 (5 bases each). This CDR3 region has 14 residues. The germline V gene encodes CDR1 MNHEY and CDR2 SMNVEV (reference sequence). Trimming took 1 base from V and 1 from J, leaving 8 bases between them. CDR3 DNA sequence: TGTGCCAGCAGTTTATTGGGGGATTCCTACGAGCAGTACTTC. It specifies CASSLLGDSYEQYF.

This clonotype came up a few times. V usage is TRBV12-3 or TRBV12-4 and J usage is TRBJ2-4; D uncertain. With 1 base removed from V and 9 bases from J, the gap between germline ends came to 10 bases. The CDR3 extends over 13 amino acids. In DNA form, the CDR3 reads TGTGCCAGCAGTTTAGATAGATTAGGCATTCAGTACTTC. It codes for CASSLDRLGIQYF.

This clonotype was counted ten times or more. V gene TRBV27 combines with J gene TRBJ2-7, with D uncertain. CDR3 length: 13 residues. Trimming stripped 0 bases from V and 3 bases from J, with 6 bases between. The V gene's germline CDR1 is MNHEY and CDR2 SMNVEV (reference sequence). This CDR3 is CASSLSTYYEQYF. DNA of the CDR3: TGTGCCAGCAGTTTATCTACTTACTACGAGCAGTACTTC.

This clonotype was observed at least ten times. The chain carries TRBV6-5 and TRBJ1-2, with unresolved D. Trimming stripped 2 bases from V and 4 bases from J, with 8 bases between. CDR1 is MNHEY, CDR2 SVGAGI, per germline. The CDR3 covers 13 residues. The CDR3 bases are TGTGCCAGCAGTTACACGGAGGGCTATGGCTACACCTTC. It translates to CASSYTEGYGYTF.

This clonotype was observed a few times. CDR3 loop: CASSLEGALKNIQYF. Written as DNA, the CDR3 is TGTGCCAGCAGCTTAGAGGGGGCCCTAAAAAACATTCAGTACTTC. The chain uses TRBV7-9 and TRBJ2-4, with TRBD1 identical over 7 bases. The J segment lost 4 bases and the V segment lost 1 base, leaving 4 bases of the junction unmatched. The length of the CDR3 is 15 residues. CDR1 SEHNR and CDR2 FQNEAQ come from the germline V gene (reference sequence).

The rearrangement uses TRBV18 and TRBJ2-5, with TRBD1 matching 8 bases. The CDR3 length is 15 residues. V was pared by 2 bases and J by 5 bases, with 7 bases of the junction left unmatched. The V gene's germline CDR1 is KGHSH and CDR2 LQKENI. For the CDR3, the DNA is TGTGCCAGCTCACCAAGGACAGGGAAGGAGGAGACCCAGTACTTC. Translated: CASSPRTGKEETQYF.

This clonotype turned up a few times. The chain carries TRBV30 and TRBJ1-2; D possibly corresponds to TRBD1 (6 bases). This CDR3 is 13 amino acids long. CDR1 GTSNPN and CDR2 SVGIG come from the germline V gene (reference sequence). V dropped 4 bases and J dropped 8 bases, with 17 bases sitting between them. The CDR3, as DNA: TGTGCCTGGAACCCACAGGGTTTTTCCGGCTACACCTTC. Translation gives CAWNPQGFSGYTF.